These 23 T cell receptor beta chains came from one sample sequenced in a study of blood T cell repertoires in COVID-19. Assay used: immunoSEQ multiplex PCR; TCRdb lists only in-frame clones, some missing. The profile covers 120,000 to 150,000 clones, with approximately 80% appearing a single time and 38% taken by the ten largest. Sequencing input: peripheral blood. The receptor set was obtained from a human donor in a cohort sampled during active COVID-19.

V gene TRBV19 combines with J gene TRBJ2-7; 8 bases are shared with TRBD2. In germline, CDR1 is LNHDA, CDR2 SQIVND (reference sequence). The CDR3 loop spans 14 amino acids. Unmatched junction bases numbered 4, after V lost 6 bases and J lost 0 bases. The CDR3 DNA reads TGTGCCAGTAGGAGCGGGGGCGGCTCCTACGAGCAGTACTTC. Translation gives CASRSGGGSYEQYF.

The V gene is TRBV3-1 (or the pseudogene TRBV3-2), the J gene TRBJ2-2; perhaps TRBD1 as D (5 bases). The length of the CDR3 is 13 residues. Germline lookup yields CDR1 LGHDT and CDR2 YNNKEL (reference sequence). Trimming cost V 4 bases and J 6 bases, with 9 bases left between them. As DNA, the CDR3 is TGTGCCAGCAGCCCCCGACAGCCCGGGGAGCTGTTTTTT. It translates to CASSPRQPGELFF.

This clone was counted a single time. This chain links TRBV30 with TRBJ2-7, with 11 bases identical to TRBD2. This CDR3 is 17 amino acids long. Germline V lookup: CDR1 GTSNPN, CDR2 SVGIG (reference sequence). Trimming took 4 bases from V and 2 from J; bases not matched to a gene: 13. CDR3 nucleotides: TGTGCCTGGACTGCCACTATTAGCGGGGGGGCTCCCTACGAGCAGTACTTC. This codes for CAWTATISGGAPYEQYF.

The chain links TRBV12-5 to TRBJ2-1, with 11 positions matching TRBD2. The CDR3 totals 17 residues. Looked up from germline, CDR1 is LGHNT and CDR2 is FRNRAP. Unmatched junction bases numbered 9, after V lost 1 base and J lost 7 bases. As DNA, the CDR3 is TGTGCTAGTGGTTTGGACATCCTAGCGGGGGGCGGGAATGAGCAGTTCTTC. Its protein is CASGLDILAGGGNEQFF.

This chain links TRBV20-1 with TRBJ2-5; tentative D call: TRBD2 (6 bases). V was trimmed by 6 bases and J by 5 bases, leaving 10 bases between them. Germline V gives CDR1 DFQATT, CDR2 SNEGSKA (reference sequence). This CDR3 comprises 11 residues. The chain's CDR3 is CSAIRGETQYF. In DNA, the CDR3 is TGCAGTGCCATCCGGGGGGAGACCCAGTACTTC.

The chain employs TRBV24-1 and TRBJ2-1; 7 bases line up with TRBD1. J was trimmed by 5 bases and V by 5 bases; bases with no gene match: 2. The germline V gene encodes CDR1 KGHDR and CDR2 SFDVKD. CDR3 length: 13 amino acids. Written as DNA, the CDR3 is TGTGCCACCAGTGGACAGGGTGACAATGAGCAGTTCTTC. Translated, it gives CATSGQGDNEQFF.

This clone was seen a single time. The chain combines TRBV5-4 with TRBJ2-2; 11 positions match TRBD2. V was pared by 4 bases and J by 2 bases, with 7 bases of the junction left unmatched. CDR1 and CDR2 from the germline V gene are SGHNT and YYREEE (reference sequence). CDR3 size: 17 residues. The CDR3 here is CASSPSSGGGNTGELFF. In DNA, the CDR3 is TGTGCCAGCAGCCCGAGTAGCGGGGGGGGAAACACCGGGGAGCTGTTTTTT. Combining the CDR3 with reference TRBV5-4 and TRBJ2-2 gives the whole variable domain ETGVTQSPTHLIKTRGQQVTLRCSSQSGHNTVSWYQQALGQGPQFIFQYYREEENGRGNFPPRFSGLQFPNYSSELNVNALELDDSALYLCASSPSSGGGNTGELFFGEGSRLTVL.

The chain recombines TRBV6-4 with TRBJ2-3, with D possibly being TRBD1 (6 bases). The CDR3 sequence is 18 residues long. V was cut by 4 bases and J by 1 base, with 21 bases left in between. Per germline, CDR1 MRHNA and CDR2 SNTAGT. The CDR3 protein is CASSAHSTPGQGTDTQYF. The CDR3 nucleotides read TGTGCCAGCAGTGCACATTCAACTCCGGGACAAGGCACAGATACGCAGTATTTT.

This sequence joins TRBV18 and TRBJ2-7; D is perhaps TRBD1 (6 bases). With 2 bases removed from V and 7 bases from J, the gap between germline ends came to 12 bases. This CDR3 is 13 amino acids long. From germline, CDR1 is KGHSH and CDR2 LQKENI. The CDR3 sequence is CASSPGGKWEQYF. The CDR3 nucleotides are TGTGCCAGCTCACCAGGGGGCAAGTGGGAGCAGTACTTC.

As DNA, the CDR3 is TGTGCCACCAGCGCGGGATGGAGCACTGAAGCTTTCTTT. Translating gives CATSAGWSTEAFF. The chain couples TRBV15 to TRBJ1-1; no clear D. V was shortened by 5 bases and J by 4 bases, with 11 bases between the two germline ends. The germline CDR1 and CDR2 sequences are LNHNV and YYDKDF (reference sequence). The CDR3 totals 13 residues.

This clone was seen a handful of times. V gene TRBV4-1 combines with J gene TRBJ1-2; D is unresolved. Germline V gives CDR1 MGHRA, CDR2 YSYEKL. The germline V and J ends were trimmed by 1 base and 4 bases, with 13 bases remaining between them. The CDR3 loop spans 15 amino acids. This CDR3 is CASSQGELEFYGYTF. CDR3 sequence (DNA): TGCGCCAGCAGCCAAGGGGAGTTGGAATTCTATGGCTACACCTTC.

The chain employs TRBV6-4 and TRBJ1-2; D is possibly TRBD1 (5 bases). CDR1 is MRHNA, CDR2 SNTAGT, per germline. Between the trimmed V and J ends, which lost 1 base and 7 bases, there was a span of 7 bases. This CDR3 is 12 amino acids long. DNA for the CDR3: TGTGCCAGCAGTGACTACGGGGGTGGCTACACCTTC. Encoded protein: CASSDYGGGYTF.

The table lists this clone with a count of one. The chain uses TRBV14 and TRBJ1-2; TRBD1 matches at 7 bases. This CDR3 region has 15 residues. Trimming removed 4 bases from V and 4 bases from J; junction bases left unmatched: 9. Germline V gene lookup returns CDR1 SGHDN and CDR2 FVKESK. The CDR3, as DNA: TGTGCCAGCAGCCCACCGGGACAGTTTTTCTATGGCTACACCTTC. Residues: CASSPPGQFFYGYTF.

The chain employs TRBV3-1 (or the pseudogene TRBV3-2) and TRBJ2-7; D gene uncertain. Germline V CDR1 and CDR2: LGHDT, YNNKEL (reference sequence). This CDR3 has 13 amino acids. The ends were cut back, 2 bases at V and 6 bases at J, with 11 bases in the middle. This chain's CDR3 is CASSQKQPREQYF. The CDR3 DNA follows: TGTGCCAGCAGCCAAAAACAGCCTCGCGAGCAGTACTTC.

This chain links TRBV9 with TRBJ2-7, with D possibly being TRBD2 (6 bases). V dropped 0 bases and J dropped 2 bases, with 12 bases sitting between them. The CDR3 totals 15 residues. Germline CDR1 SGDLS, CDR2 YYNGEE. CDR3 nucleotides: TGTGCCAGCAGCGTAGCTGCGGGGCCGACCTACGAGCAGTACTTC. Its translation is CASSVAAGPTYEQYF.

This clone has just a few counts. The genes are TRBV6-5 and TRBJ1-2, with 10 bases that match TRBD1. The junction had 9 bases not matched to a gene; V was cut back by 4 bases and J by 4 bases. CDR1 and CDR2 from the germline V gene are MNHEY and SVGAGI. CDR3 length: 16 amino acids. The CDR3 DNA reads TGTGCCAGCAGTTCACGGACAGGGGGTTCAGGCTATGGCTACACCTTC. This gives the protein CASSSRTGGSGYGYTF.

The chain employs TRBV11-2 and TRBJ1-1; D call uncertain. This CDR3 spans 12 amino acids. V was shortened by 3 bases and J by 11 bases, with 13 bases between the two germline ends. Per germline, CDR1 SGHAT and CDR2 FQNNGV. CDR3 sequence reads: CASSFERLGAFF. The CDR3 DNA follows: TGTGCCAGCAGCTTTGAACGACTTGGGGCTTTCTTT.

This chain links TRBV5-1 with TRBJ1-2, with 8 bases aligning to TRBD1. The ends lost 4 bases at V and 3 bases at J; junction bases unmatched: 2. CDR1 and CDR2 from the germline V gene are SGHRS and YFSETQ. The CDR3 length is 13 residues. The CDR3 coding sequence is TGCGCCAGCAGCGACAGGGGAGACTATGGCTACACCTTC. Its protein is CASSDRGDYGYTF.

The V call is TRBV7-8, the J call TRBJ2-5, with TRBD2 matching 10 bases. With 5 bases clipped from V and 6 bases from J, the junction kept 3 bases outside the gene matches. CDR1 is SGHVS, CDR2 FQNEAQ, per germline. The CDR3 is made up of 13 amino acids. CDR3 coding DNA: TGTGCCAGCAGCCCAGCGGGGGGGCAGACCCAGTACTTC. Its protein is CASSPAGGQTQYF.

The J gene is TRBJ1-2, the V gene TRBV28; no definite D call. This CDR3 is 15 amino acids long. The V and J ends lost 7 bases and 1 base respectively, with 16 bases between them. Germline assignment: CDR1 MDHEN and CDR2 SYDVKM. CDR3 protein: CASTPGGIYNYGYTF. The CDR3 DNA reads as TGTGCCAGCACCCCAGGCGGGATCTATAACTATGGCTACACCTTC.

V and J are TRBV7-7 and TRBJ1-4, with 8 bases fitting TRBD1. Trimming cost V 5 bases and J 10 bases; bases outside gene matches: 6. Germline assignment: CDR1 SSHAT and CDR2 FNYEAQ (reference sequence). This CDR3 is 13 amino acids long. CDR3 sequence: CASSPDRGGKLFF. The CDR3 DNA is TGTGCCAGCAGCCCCGACAGGGGAGGAAAACTGTTTTTT.

The rearrangement links TRBV6-6 to TRBJ2-1; 9 bases fit TRBD1. The CDR3 contains 16 residues. Germline V gives CDR1 MNHNY, CDR2 SVGAGI (reference sequence). V trimming: 2 bases; J trimming: 5 bases; junction bases outside the gene matches: 7. The CDR3 loop reads CASSYRLGQGNNEQFF. The DNA for the CDR3 is TGTGCCAGCAGTTACCGGCTTGGACAGGGGAACAATGAGCAGTTCTTC.

Written as DNA, the CDR3 is TGCGCCAGCAGCCAAGTGAGTAGGCGGGCCCCTGAAGCTTTCTTT. This translates into CASSQVSRRAPEAFF. The V call is TRBV4-3, the J call TRBJ1-1; D is ambiguous. Trimming cost V 1 base and J 6 bases, with 15 bases left between them. Germline V gene data show CDR1 as LGHNA and CDR2 as YSLEER. The CDR3 runs 15 residues.